The 9 T cell receptor beta chains below come from one sample, sequenced in a study of T cell changes during pregnancy in multiple sclerosis. The assay was immunoSEQ multiplex PCR, and TCRdb's table has in-frame clones only and misses some. The sample holds fewer than 35,000 clones, about 90% seen once. The sample in question was CD4+ T cells from peripheral blood mononuclear cells, obtained in the third trimester of pregnancy. These receptors were taken from a female donor in good health, enrolled as a control in a pregnancy study.

The chain couples TRBV5-1 to TRBJ2-5, with no clear D. Germline values: CDR1 SGHRS, CDR2 YFSETQ. The CDR3 contains 11 residues. V was trimmed by 4 bases and J by 3 bases, leaving 4 bases between them. The CDR3 here is CASSLEETQYF. CDR3 nucleotide sequence: TGCGCCAGCAGCCTCGAAGAGACCCAGTACTTC.

This clone was counted between two and nine times. The chain recombines TRBV18 with TRBJ2-7, with a tentative D call TRBD2 (5 bases). Germline V gene sequence: CDR1 KGHSH, CDR2 LQKENI. The CDR3 is 13 amino acids. The V gene lost 1 base and the J gene lost 3 bases, with 7 bases spanning the gap. The CDR3 protein is CASSPHRGYEQYF. The CDR3 bases are TGTGCCAGCTCACCACACCGGGGCTACGAGCAGTACTTC.

The chain couples TRBV10-3 to TRBJ1-1; 8 bases fit TRBD1. Germline V gives CDR1 ENHRY, CDR2 SYGVKD. Trimming took 10 bases from V and 5 from J; bases not matched to a gene: 9. The CDR3 covers 13 residues. The DNA of the CDR3 is TGTGCCAACTCCCGGGACAGGACGACTGAAGCTTTCTTT. It yields the protein CANSRDRTTEAFF.

The count of this clone is one. The V call is TRBV6-5, the J call TRBJ2-7; tentative D call: TRBD2 (7 bases). The germline V gene encodes CDR1 MNHEY and CDR2 SVGAGI. The V end lost 7 bases, the J end lost 12 bases, and 25 bases lay between the germline ends. This CDR3 is built from 14 residues. The CDR3 spells CASTQGGATGKPYF. CDR3 bases: TGTGCCAGCACCCAAGGGGGGGCAACAGGGAAGCCGTACTTC.

The chain carries TRBV28 and TRBJ1-6; possibly TRBD1 for D (5 bases). CDR3 length: 16 residues. The ends were cut back, 6 bases at V and 7 bases at J, with 19 bases in the middle. CDR1 is MDHEN and CDR2 is SYDVKM in the germline V gene. Written as DNA, the CDR3 is TGTGCCAGCAGCGGTGGGTGGGAGGGGTGGAATTCACCCCTCCACTTT. Amino acids: CASSGGWEGWNSPLHF.

This clone was detected only once. The CDR3 DNA reads TGCGCCAGCAGCTTGAATCCCGGGACAGGGGGACAGCCCCAGCATTTT. Residues: CASSLNPGTGGQPQHF. The V call is TRBV5-1, the J call TRBJ1-5; 11 bases agree with TRBD1. CDR3 length: 16 amino acids. CDR1 SGHRS and CDR2 YFSETQ come from the germline V gene. V trimming: 1 base; J trimming: 7 bases; junction bases outside the gene matches: 7. Full variable domain (remainder filled in from reference TRBV5-1 and TRBJ1-5): KAGVTQTPRYLIKTRGQQVTLSCSPISGHRSVSWYQQTPGQGLQFLFEYFSETQRNKGNFPGRFSGRQFSNSRSEMNVSTLELGDSALYLCASSLNPGTGGQPQHFGDGTRLSIL.

The V and J genes are TRBV18 and TRBJ1-5, with a tentative D call TRBD1 (5 bases). The CDR3 spans 15 residues. Trimming shortened V by 0 bases and J by 7 bases, and 13 bases separated the two germline ends. The germline gives CDR1 KGHSH, CDR2 LQKENI. In nucleotides, the CDR3 is TGTGCCAGCTCACCACCAGGAGGGGTGGGACAGCCCCAGCATTTT. Translating gives CASSPPGGVGQPQHF. Full variable domain (remainder filled in from reference TRBV18 and TRBJ1-5): NAGVMQNPRHLVRRRGQEARLRCSPMKGHSHVYWYRQLPEEGLKFMVYLQKENIIDESGMPKERFSAEFPKEGPSILRIQQVVRGDSAAYFCASSPPGGVGQPQHFGDGTRLSIL.

This chain uses TRBV7-9 with TRBJ1-2; 9 bases line up with TRBD1. The ends lost 7 bases at V and 3 bases at J; junction bases unmatched: 12. This CDR3 spans 16 amino acids. The germline V gene has CDR1 SEHNR and CDR2 FQNEAQ (reference sequence). CDR3 protein: CASTLSYRGRDYGYTF. CDR3 DNA sequence: TGTGCCAGCACCCTTTCGTACAGGGGGCGCGACTATGGCTACACCTTC.

The chain joins TRBV19 to TRBJ1-1; possible D gene TRBD1, 6 bases. CDR1 and CDR2 (germline): LNHDA, SQIVND (reference sequence). The CDR3 runs to 13 residues. Trimming shortened V by 7 bases and J by 4 bases, and 13 bases separated the two germline ends. Written as DNA, the CDR3 is TGTGCCAGTACGAACAGGGTGGTCACTGAAGCTTTCTTT. The encoded protein is CASTNRVVTEAFF.